This T cell receptor (beta chain) was observed in a study of shared clonotypes between healthy human individuals. A remark on this clone: Its antigen is as yet unknown. Other nucleotide sequences in the sample specify the same CDR3.

Per germline, CDR1 SQVTM and CDR2 ANQGSEA. V shed 7 bases and J 1 base; nucleotides not matched to a gene: 3. This CDR3 has 12 residues. This table comes from immunoSEQ multiplex PCR, and its TCRdb copy is limited to in-frame clones, with some not included. The sample includes over a million clones, approximately 80% of them seen just once. Study results and caveats: Clonotypes shared by all four sorted-subset donors had higher generation probabilities than non-shared clonotypes.

The clonotype comes from a man aged 18 to 30 in good health. Some clones in this sample may be carry-over from other donors' samples. The chain joins TRBV29-1 to TRBJ1-1, with 7 bases that match TRBD1. Sequencing input: memory CD4+ T cells from PBMCs. The subset was: CD45RA-negative fraction. The DNA for the CDR3 is TGCAGCGCCCGACAGGGGAACACTGAAGCTTTCTTT. Its translation: CSARQGNTEAFF.